A selection of T cell receptor beta chains follows, all from one sample in a study of blood T cell repertoires in COVID-19. This table comes from immunoSEQ multiplex PCR, and its TCRdb copy is limited to in-frame clones, with some not included. The sample contains hundreds of thousands of clones, around 91% of which appear only once. Sequencing was done on a sample of peripheral blood. The source is a woman in her fifties or sixties with acute or convalescent COVID-19. The CDR3 runs from the conserved cysteine through the conserved F or W. Each record gives: clone size, D gene, J gene, V gene, CDR3 protein, CDR3 DNA. The D gene is left open where the match is weak. Size values are once, few and many counts, or a class for expanded clones, and some rows have none.

size: NA; D: NA; J: TRBJ1-2; V: TRBV6-5; CDR3: CASSYSVQNYGYTF; DNA: TGTGCCAGCAGTTACTCCGTCCAGAACTATGGCTACACCTTC
size: NA; D: NA; J: TRBJ1-2; V: TRBV6-5; CDR3: CASSYDGDNYGYTF; DNA: TGTGCCAGCAGTTACGACGGGGATAACTATGGCTACACCTTC
size: NA; D: TRBD2; J: TRBJ2-7; V: TRBV4-3; CDR3: CASSRTSGEQYF; DNA: TGCGCCAGCAGCCGAACTAGCGGCGAGCAGTACTTC
size: once; D: NA; J: TRBJ1-2; V: TRBV2; CDR3: CASSVDRNYGYTF; DNA: TGTGCCAGCAGCGTTGACAGGAACTATGGCTACACCTTC
size: many; D: NA; J: TRBJ2-2; V: TRBV15; CDR3: CATSRVASPNTGELFF; DNA: TGTGCCACCAGCAGAGTCGCTAGCCCCAACACCGGGGAGCTGTTTTTT
size: NA; D: NA; J: TRBJ2-6; V: TRBV19; CDR3: CASRVPRAQGANVLTF; DNA: TGTGCCAGCCGGGTCCCCAGGGCTCAAGGGGCCAACGTCCTGACTTTC
size: once; D: TRBD1; J: TRBJ2-5; V: TRBV5-1; CDR3: CASSSRGTGRQETQYF; DNA: TGCGCCAGCAGCAGCCGCGGGACAGGGCGCCAAGAGACCCAGTACTTC
size: NA; D: NA; J: TRBJ1-1; V: TRBV24-1; CDR3: CATPRGTGTEAFF; DNA: TGTGCCACCCCCCGGGGGACGGGAACTGAAGCTTTCTTT
size: once; D: NA; J: TRBJ1-6; V: TRBV28; CDR3: CASSLQLPGGSPLHF; DNA: TGTGCCAGCAGTTTACAGCTCCCGGGGGGATCACCCCTCCACTTT
size: NA; D: TRBD1; J: TRBJ1-2; V: TRBV9; CDR3: CASSAGGSYGYTF; DNA: TGTGCCAGCAGCGCAGGGGGTAGCTATGGCTACACCTTC
size: NA; D: NA; J: TRBJ1-4; V: TRBV7-8; CDR3: CASSLVAGTNEKLFF; DNA: TGTGCCAGCAGCTTAGTGGCCGGGACAAATGAAAAACTGTTTTTT
size: NA; D: TRBD1; J: TRBJ1-4; V: TRBV9; CDR3: CASSVEGQSNEKLFF; DNA: TGTGCCAGCAGCGTAGAGGGACAGAGTAATGAAAAACTGTTTTTT
size: NA; D: TRBD1; J: TRBJ1-2; V: TRBV7-2; CDR3: CASSLALQGAEGYTF; DNA: TGTGCCAGCAGCTTAGCCCTACAGGGGGCGGAAGGCTACACCTTC
size: NA; D: TRBD2; J: TRBJ2-3; V: TRBV5-1; CDR3: CASSSGGPTDTQYF; DNA: TGCGCCAGTTCTAGCGGGGGGCCCACAGATACGCAGTATTTT
size: NA; D: NA; J: TRBJ2-7; V: TRBV21-1; CDR3: CASSNLRGYEQYF; DNA: TGTGCCAGCAGCAATCTAAGGGGCTACGAGCAGTACTTC
size: NA; D: NA; J: TRBJ1-2; V: TRBV4-1; CDR3: CASSDSGRGYTF; DNA: TGCGCCAGCAGTGATTCGGGGAGAGGCTACACCTTC
size: NA; D: NA; J: TRBJ1-1; V: TRBV7-9; CDR3: CASSFGLYEAFF; DNA: TGTGCCAGCAGCTTCGGACTTTATGAAGCTTTCTTT
size: NA; D: TRBD1; J: TRBJ1-1; V: TRBV7-2; CDR3: CASSPKTGAGTEAFF; DNA: TGTGCCAGCAGCCCAAAGACAGGGGCGGGAACTGAAGCTTTCTTT
size: once; D: TRBD1; J: TRBJ2-7; V: TRBV19; CDR3: CASSARTGLSEQYF; DNA: TGTGCCAGTAGTGCCCGGACAGGGCTTAGCGAGCAGTACTTC
size: NA; D: TRBD2; J: TRBJ2-2; V: TRBV29-1; CDR3: CSVESGGAPTGELFF; DNA: TGCAGCGTTGAAAGCGGGGGGGCCCCCACCGGGGAGCTGTTTTTT